This TCR beta chain is drawn from a study of CD8 T cells in Susac syndrome. Looked up from germline, CDR1 is KGHDR and CDR2 is SFDVKD. Trimming removed 0 bases at V and 1 base at J, with 11 bases between. The CDR3 totals 16 residues. cDNA came from 0.5 to 1 ug RNA primed by random hexamers. The immunoSEQ assay covered 54 Vbeta and 13 Jbeta segments for CDR3. TCRdb used MiXCR to reprocess the immunoSEQ multiplex PCR reads, holding one entry per CDR3 protein. Here the sample spans some 260,000 distinct CDR3 sequences, 85% to 95% being singletons. Sequencing of TCR beta drew on CD8+ and CD4+ T cells from blood. Treatment-naive patients with stable or active relapsing-remitting disease were the multiple sclerosis controls. TEMRA cells were enriched by FACS, while CD8+ and CD4+ T cells were obtained through a negative isolation that was performed magnetically.

Source material: CD4+ T cells from PBMCs. This receptor was identified in a human donor with multiple sclerosis. The chain has TRBV24-1 and TRBJ2-5; D remains ambiguous. CDR3 residues: CATSDLEYGSQETQYF. The DNA for the CDR3 is TGTGCCACCAGTGATTTGGAGTATGGCAGCCAAGAGACCCAGTACTTC.